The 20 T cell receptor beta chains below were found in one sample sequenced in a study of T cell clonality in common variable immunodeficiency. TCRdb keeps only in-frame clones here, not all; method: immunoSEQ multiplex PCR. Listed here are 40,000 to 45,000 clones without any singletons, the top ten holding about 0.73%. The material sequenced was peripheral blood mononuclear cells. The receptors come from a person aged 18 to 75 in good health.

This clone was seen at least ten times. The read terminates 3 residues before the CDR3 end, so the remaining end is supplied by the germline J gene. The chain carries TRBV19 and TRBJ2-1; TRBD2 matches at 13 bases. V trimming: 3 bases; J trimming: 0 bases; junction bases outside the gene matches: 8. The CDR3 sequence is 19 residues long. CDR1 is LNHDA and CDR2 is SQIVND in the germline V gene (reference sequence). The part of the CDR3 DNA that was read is TGTGCCAGTAGTATTAAACTAGCGGGGGGGCCAAGCTCCTACAATGAG. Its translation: CASSIKLAGGPSSYNE. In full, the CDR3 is CASSIKLAGGPSSYNEQFF.

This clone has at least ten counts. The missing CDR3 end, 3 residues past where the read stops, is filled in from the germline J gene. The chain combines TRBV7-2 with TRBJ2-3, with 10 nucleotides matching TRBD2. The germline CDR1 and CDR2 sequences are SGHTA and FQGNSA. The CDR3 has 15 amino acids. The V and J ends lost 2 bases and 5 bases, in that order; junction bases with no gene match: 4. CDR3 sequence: CASSLLAGEGDTQYF. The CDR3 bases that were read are TGTGCCAGCAGCTTACTAGCGGGGGAAGGAGATACG.

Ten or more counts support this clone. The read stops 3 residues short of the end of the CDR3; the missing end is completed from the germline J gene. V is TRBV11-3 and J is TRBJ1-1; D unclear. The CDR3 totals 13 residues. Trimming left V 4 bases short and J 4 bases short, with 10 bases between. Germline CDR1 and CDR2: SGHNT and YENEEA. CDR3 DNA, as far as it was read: TGTGCCAGCAGCTCCTTTTCGGGCACTGAA. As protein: CASSSFSGTE. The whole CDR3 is CASSSFSGTEAFF.

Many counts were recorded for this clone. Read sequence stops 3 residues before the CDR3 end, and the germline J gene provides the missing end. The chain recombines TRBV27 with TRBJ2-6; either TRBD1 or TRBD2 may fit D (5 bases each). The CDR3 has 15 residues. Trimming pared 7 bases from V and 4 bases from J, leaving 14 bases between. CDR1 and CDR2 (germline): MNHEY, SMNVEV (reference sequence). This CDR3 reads CASTLRGAGANVLTF. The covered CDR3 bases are TGTGCCAGCACCTTGAGGGGCGCCGGGGCCAACGTC.

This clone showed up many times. CDR3 region: CASSVRDRTYEQYF. The CDR3 DNA, read in part, is TGTGCCAGCAGCGTTAGGGACAGGACCTACGAG. The rearrangement uses TRBV9 and TRBJ2-7, with TRBD1 matching 8 bases. The CDR3 end falls 3 residues outside the read, so it is completed with the germline J gene. The CDR3 totals 14 residues. The V and J ends lost 2 bases and 2 bases, in that order; junction bases with no gene match: 3. Germline V gene sequence: CDR1 SGDLS, CDR2 YYNGEE.

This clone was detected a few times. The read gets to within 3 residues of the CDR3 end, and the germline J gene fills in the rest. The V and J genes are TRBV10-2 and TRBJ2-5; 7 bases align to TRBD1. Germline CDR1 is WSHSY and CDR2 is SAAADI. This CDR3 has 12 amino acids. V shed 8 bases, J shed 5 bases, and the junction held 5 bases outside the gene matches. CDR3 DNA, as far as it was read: TGCGCCAGCTCCCCGACAGGGGAGACC. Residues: CASSPTGET. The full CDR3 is CASSPTGETQYF.

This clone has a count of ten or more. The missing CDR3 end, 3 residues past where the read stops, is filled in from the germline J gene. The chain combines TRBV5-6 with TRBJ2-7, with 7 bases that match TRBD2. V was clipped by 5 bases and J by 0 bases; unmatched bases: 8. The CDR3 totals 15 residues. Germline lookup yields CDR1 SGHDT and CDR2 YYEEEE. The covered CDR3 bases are TGTGCCAGCAGTCCTACTAGCGCCTACTCCTACGAG. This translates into CASSPTSAYSYE. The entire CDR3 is CASSPTSAYSYEQYF. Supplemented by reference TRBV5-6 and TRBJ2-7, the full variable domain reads DAGVTQSPTHLIKTRGQQVTLRCSPKSGHDTVSWYQQALGQGPQFIFQYYEEEERQRGNFPDRFSGHQFPNYSSELNVNALLLGDSALYLCASSPTSAYSYEQYFGPGTRLTVT.

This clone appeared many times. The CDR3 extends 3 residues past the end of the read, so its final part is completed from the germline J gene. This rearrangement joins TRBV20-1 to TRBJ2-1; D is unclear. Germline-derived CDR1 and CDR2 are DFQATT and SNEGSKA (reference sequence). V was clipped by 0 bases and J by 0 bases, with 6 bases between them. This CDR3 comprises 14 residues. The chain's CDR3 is CSAREISSYNEQFF. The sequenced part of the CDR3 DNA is TGCAGTGCTAGAGAGATTAGCTCCTACAATGAG.

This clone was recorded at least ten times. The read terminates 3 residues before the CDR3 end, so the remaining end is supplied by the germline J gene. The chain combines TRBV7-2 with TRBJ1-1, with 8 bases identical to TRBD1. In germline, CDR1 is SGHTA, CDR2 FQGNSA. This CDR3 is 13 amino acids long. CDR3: CASSPGGRWPAFF. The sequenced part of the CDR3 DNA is TGTGCCAGCAGCCCAGGGGGCCGGTGGCCA.

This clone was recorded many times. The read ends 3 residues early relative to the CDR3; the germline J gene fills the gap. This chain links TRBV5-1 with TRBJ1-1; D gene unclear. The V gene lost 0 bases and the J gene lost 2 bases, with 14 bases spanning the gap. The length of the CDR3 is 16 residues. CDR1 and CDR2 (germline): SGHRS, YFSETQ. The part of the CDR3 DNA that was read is TGCGCCAGCAGCTTGGGTGTCCCGACTTTAAACACTGAA. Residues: CASSLGVPTLNTE. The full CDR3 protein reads CASSLGVPTLNTEAFF.

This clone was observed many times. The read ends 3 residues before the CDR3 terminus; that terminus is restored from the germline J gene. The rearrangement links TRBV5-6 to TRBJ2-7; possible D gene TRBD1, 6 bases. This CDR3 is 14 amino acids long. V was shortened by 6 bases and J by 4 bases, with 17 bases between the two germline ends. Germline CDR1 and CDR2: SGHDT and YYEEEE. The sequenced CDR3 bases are TGTGCCAGCACCCAGGGGATTGGGCAATACGAG. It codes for CASTQGIGQYE. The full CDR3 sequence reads CASTQGIGQYEQYF.

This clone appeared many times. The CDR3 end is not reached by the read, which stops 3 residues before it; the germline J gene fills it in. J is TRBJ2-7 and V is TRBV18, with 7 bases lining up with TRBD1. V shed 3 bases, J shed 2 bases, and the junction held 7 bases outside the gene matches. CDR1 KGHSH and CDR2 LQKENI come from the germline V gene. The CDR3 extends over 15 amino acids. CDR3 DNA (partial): TGTGCCAGCTCACCCCGACAGGGAAGTCCCTACGAG. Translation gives CASSPRQGSPYE. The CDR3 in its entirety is CASSPRQGSPYEQYF.

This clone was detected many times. This chain's CDR3 is CASSASGTSTDTQYF. The covered CDR3 bases are TGTGCCAGCAGCGCCTCTGGGACTAGCACAGATACG. This chain connects TRBV9 to TRBJ2-3; the D gene is possibly TRBD2 (6 bases). The missing CDR3 end, 3 residues past where the read stops, is filled in from the germline J gene. The CDR3 consists of 15 residues. Germline values: CDR1 SGDLS, CDR2 YYNGEE. V was trimmed by 3 bases and J by 0 bases, leaving 11 bases between them.

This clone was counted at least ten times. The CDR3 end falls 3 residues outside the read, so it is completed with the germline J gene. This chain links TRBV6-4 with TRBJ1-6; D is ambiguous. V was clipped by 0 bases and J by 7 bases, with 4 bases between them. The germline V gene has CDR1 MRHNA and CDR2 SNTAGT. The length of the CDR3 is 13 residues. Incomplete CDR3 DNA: TGTGCCAGCAGTGACTCCCAAAATTCACCC. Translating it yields CASSDSQNSP. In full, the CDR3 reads CASSDSQNSPLHF.

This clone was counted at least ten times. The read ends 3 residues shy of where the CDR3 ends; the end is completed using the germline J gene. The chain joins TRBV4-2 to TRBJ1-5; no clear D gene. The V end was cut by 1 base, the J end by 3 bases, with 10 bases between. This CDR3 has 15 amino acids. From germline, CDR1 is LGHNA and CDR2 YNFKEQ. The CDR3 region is CASSQAEGHNQPQHF. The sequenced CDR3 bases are TGTGCCAGCAGCCAAGCCGAAGGGCACAATCAGCCC.

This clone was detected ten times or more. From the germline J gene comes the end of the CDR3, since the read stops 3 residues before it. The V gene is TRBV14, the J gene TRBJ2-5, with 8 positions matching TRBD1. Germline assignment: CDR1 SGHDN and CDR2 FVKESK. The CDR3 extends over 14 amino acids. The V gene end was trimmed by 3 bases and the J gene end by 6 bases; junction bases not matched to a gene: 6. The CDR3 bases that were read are TGTGCCAGCAGCCATCAGGGGGCTTATCAGACC. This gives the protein CASSHQGAYQT. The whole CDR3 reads CASSHQGAYQTQYF.

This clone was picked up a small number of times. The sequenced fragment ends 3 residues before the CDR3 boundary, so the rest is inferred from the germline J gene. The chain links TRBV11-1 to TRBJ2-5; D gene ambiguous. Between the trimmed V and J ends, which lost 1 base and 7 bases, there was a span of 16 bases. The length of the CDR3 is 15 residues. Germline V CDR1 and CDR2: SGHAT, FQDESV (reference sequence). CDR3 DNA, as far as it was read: TGTGCCAGCAGCTTAGGGCTTGTCAATTCAGGGACC. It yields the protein CASSLGLVNSGT. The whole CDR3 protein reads CASSLGLVNSGTQYF.

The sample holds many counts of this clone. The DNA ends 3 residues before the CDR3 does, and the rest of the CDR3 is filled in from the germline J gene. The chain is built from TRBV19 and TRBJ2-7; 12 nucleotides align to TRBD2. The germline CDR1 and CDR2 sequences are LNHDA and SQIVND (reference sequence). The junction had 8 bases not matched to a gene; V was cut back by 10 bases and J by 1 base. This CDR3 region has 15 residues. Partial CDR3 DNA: TGTGCCACCCAGTATGGGACTAGCGGGTCCTACGAG. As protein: CATQYGTSGSYE. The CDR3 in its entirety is CATQYGTSGSYEQYF.

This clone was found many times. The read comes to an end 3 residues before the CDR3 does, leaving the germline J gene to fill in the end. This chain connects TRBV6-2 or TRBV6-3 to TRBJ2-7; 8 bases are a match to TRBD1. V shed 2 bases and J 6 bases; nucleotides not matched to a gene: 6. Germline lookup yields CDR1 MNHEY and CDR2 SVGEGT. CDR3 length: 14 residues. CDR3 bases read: TGTGCCAGCAGTTACGCAAGGACAGGGAGCGAG. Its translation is CASSYARTGSE. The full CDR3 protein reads CASSYARTGSEQYF.

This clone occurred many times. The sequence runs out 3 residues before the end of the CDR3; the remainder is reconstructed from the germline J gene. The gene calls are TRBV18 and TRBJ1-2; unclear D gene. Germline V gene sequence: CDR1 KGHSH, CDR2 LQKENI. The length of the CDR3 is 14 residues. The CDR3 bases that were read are TGTGCCAGCTCACCACCGACGGTTGGGCAGAGG. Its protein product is CASSPPTVGQR. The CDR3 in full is CASSPPTVGQRYTF.